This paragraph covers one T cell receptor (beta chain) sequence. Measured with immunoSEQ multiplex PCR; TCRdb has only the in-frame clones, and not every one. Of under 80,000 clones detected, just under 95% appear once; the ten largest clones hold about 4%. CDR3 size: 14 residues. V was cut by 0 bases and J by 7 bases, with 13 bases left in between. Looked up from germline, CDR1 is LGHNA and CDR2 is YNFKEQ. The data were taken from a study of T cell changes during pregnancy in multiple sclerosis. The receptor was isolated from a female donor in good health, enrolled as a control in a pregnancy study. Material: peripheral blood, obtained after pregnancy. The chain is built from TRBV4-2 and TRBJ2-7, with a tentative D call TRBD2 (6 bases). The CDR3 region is CASSQDSGSVEQYF. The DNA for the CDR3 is TGTGCCAGCAGCCAAGATAGCGGTAGTGTGGAGCAGTACTTC.